This T cell receptor (beta chain) came from a study of blood T cell repertoires in COVID-19. Study-wide context: Samples representing acute and convalescent COVID-19 were sourced from the United States, Italy and Spain. T cells, B-cell-depleted T cells, or PBMCs provided the cDNA or gDNA that served as material.

As originally analysed: Amplified reference gene primers provided the basis for estimating nucleated cell counts. Some clones are missing from TCRdb's copy, which holds only in-frame ones; the method was immunoSEQ multiplex PCR. D and trimming were read from the DNA, whereas the V and J calls and clone size are those reported in that table. The sample includes about 160,000 clones, approximately 78% seen only once; the top ten take under 13%. This CDR3 contains 14 residues. Trimming shortened V by 3 bases and J by 4 bases, and 12 bases separated the two germline ends. The germline V gene encodes CDR1 SGHNT and CDR2 YENEEA.

The clonotype originates from a human donor in a cohort sampled during active COVID-19. V gene TRBV11-3 combines with J gene TRBJ1-1; no clear D gene. Specimen: peripheral blood. CDR3 amino acids: CASSFGGLGTEAFF. In nucleotides, the CDR3 is TGTGCCAGCAGCTTTGGAGGGCTCGGCACTGAAGCTTTCTTT. Supplemented by reference TRBV11-3 and TRBJ1-1, the full variable domain reads EAGVVQSPRYKIIEKKQPVAFWCNPISGHNTLYWYLQNLGQGPELLIRYENEEAVDDSQLPKDRFSAERLKGVDSTLKIQPAELGDSAVYLCASSFGGLGTEAFFGQGTRLTVV.